This T cell receptor (beta chain) is from a study of post-analysis software for immune sequencing data (dated by TCRdb to about 2015). Regarding the research as a whole: Recorded disease courses included relapsing-remitting, secondary progressive and progressive-relapsing multiple sclerosis, with some patients lacking subtype annotation. The patient repertoires were compared against about a dozen previously published healthy control repertoires obtained from donors aged about 6 to 25 years. A subset of samples was prepared in parallel using single-end sample barcoding, then pooled and co-amplified after Illumina adapter ligation.

The method behind the library was PCR. For sequencing, an Illumina HiSeq 2500 was employed. To reduce PCR and sequencing biases, unique molecular identifiers were incorporated into the TCR beta cDNA libraries. Every 1 to 10 million input T cells yielded roughly 0.5 million cDNA molecules, meaning each molecule approximated one T cell. The same protocol used for the earlier healthy control dataset was applied to prepare and sequence the patient libraries. Within a given batch, samples were prepared together, multiplexed and sequenced on the same HiSeq lane. In the source study's methods: MIGEC handled the raw barcoded reads, throwing out single-read molecular identifier groups before consensus assembly and CDR3 extraction. Clonotype tables were post-analysed with VDJtools, and diversity was normalized by down-sampling all datasets to the smallest sample size. In repertoire overlap clustering, CDR3 amino acid sequences, but not nucleotide sequences, were matched to correct batch-related cross-sample contamination. TCRdb trimmed public reads at Q25 via fastp, called clones via MiXCR and kept in-frame beta chains. Each CDR3 protein appears once, grouped with its most common genes and DNA. What appears here as the V and J calls and clone size reflects TCRdb's work, not the paper's. In this sample the table shows over 300,000 distinct CDR3 sequences, approximately 33% of which occur a single time. The ten largest clones capture under 15% of the sample.

The paper's findings and limits, for the study overall: Multiple sclerosis patients had significantly lower normalized Chao1 diversity than controls, a result that suggests substantial peripheral T-cell clonal expansion. When samples were clustered directly using the F measure, samples prepared in the same batch co-clustered strongly, which prompted a batch-effect correction. Patients showed significantly higher frequencies than controls for about five TRBV segments, among them TRBV5-6, TRBV5-1 and TRBV20-1. The multiple sclerosis patient group was slightly younger than the control group.

To demonstrate the VDJtools post-analysis software, TCR beta repertoires were profiled from the peripheral blood of about 13 young patients with multiple sclerosis. The patients with multiple sclerosis were children and adolescents between 6 and 15 years of age. On this clonotype: It has no known antigen specificity. Per-base quality was not reported, and no clone a single base away is much larger than it.

V is shortened by 1 base, J by 6 bases, and the region joining them spans 10 bases. CDR1 and CDR2 were assigned from the germline V gene as SGDLS and YYNGEE. The CDR3 covers 14 residues, taking in both the cysteine and the phenylalanine. The only DNA kept is the CDR3, 42 bases in frame from the first base. Recombination linked TRBV9 to TRBJ1-4; TRBD1 is a weak D gene call, 5 bases matching. Sequencing used blood. The TCR sequence derives from a girl under 18 with multiple sclerosis. The DNA is as follows: TGTGCCAGCAGCGTAAGGGGAGGGGATGAAAAACTGTTTTTT. Its product reads: CASSVRGGDEKLFF. This CDR3, with the reference TRBV9 and TRBJ1-4 proteins standing in past its ends, gives the full variable domain DSGVTQTPKHLITATGQRVTLRCSPRSGDLSVYWYQQSLDQGLQFLIQYYNGEERAKGNILERFSAQQFPDLHSELNLSSLELGDSALYFCASSVRGGDEKLFFGSGTQLSVL.